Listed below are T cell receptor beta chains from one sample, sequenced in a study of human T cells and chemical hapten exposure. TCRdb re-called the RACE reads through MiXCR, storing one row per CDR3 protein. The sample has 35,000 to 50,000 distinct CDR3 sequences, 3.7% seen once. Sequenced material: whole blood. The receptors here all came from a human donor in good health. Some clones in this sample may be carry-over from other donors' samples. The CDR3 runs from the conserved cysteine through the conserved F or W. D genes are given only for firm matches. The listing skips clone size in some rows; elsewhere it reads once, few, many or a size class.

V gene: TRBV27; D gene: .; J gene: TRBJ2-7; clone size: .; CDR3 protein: CASSLSWGANYEQYF; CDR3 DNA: TGTGCCAGCAGTTTATCATGGGGGGCTAACTACGAGCAGTACTTC
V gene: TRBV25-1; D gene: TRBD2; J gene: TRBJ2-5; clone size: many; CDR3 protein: CASSEGAGGGQETQYF; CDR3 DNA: TGTGCCAGCAGTGAGGGCGCGGGAGGAGGGCAAGAGACCCAGTACTTC
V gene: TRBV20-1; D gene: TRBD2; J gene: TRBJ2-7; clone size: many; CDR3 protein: CSARELAPRGGEQYF; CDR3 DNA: TGCAGTGCTAGAGAGCTAGCGCCCCGCGGGGGCGAGCAGTACTTC
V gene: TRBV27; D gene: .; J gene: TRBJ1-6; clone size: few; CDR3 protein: CASSLYSDSPLHF; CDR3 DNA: TGTGCCAGCAGTTTATACAGCGATTCACCCCTCCACTTT
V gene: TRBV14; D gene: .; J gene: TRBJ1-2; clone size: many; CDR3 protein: CASSQDGARDYGYTF; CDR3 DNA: TGTGCCAGCAGCCAAGATGGGGCACGGGACTATGGCTACACCTTC
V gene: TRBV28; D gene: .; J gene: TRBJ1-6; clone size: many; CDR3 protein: CASLNVGRPHSPLHF; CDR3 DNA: TGTGCCAGCTTAAACGTGGGACGGCCACATTCACCCCTCCACTTT
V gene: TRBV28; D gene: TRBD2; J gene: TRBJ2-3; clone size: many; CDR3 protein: CASSPGTNTDTQYF; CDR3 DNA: TGTGCCAGCAGTCCCGGGACTAACACAGATACGCAGTATTTT
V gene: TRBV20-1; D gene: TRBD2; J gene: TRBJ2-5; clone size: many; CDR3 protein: CSARTSGNPRVIQETQYF; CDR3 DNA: TGCAGTGCCCGGACTAGCGGGAACCCGCGGGTAATCCAAGAGACCCAGTACTTC
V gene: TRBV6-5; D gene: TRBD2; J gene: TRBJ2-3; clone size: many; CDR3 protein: CASTRDYGTDTQYF; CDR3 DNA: TGTGCCAGCACCCGGGACTACGGCACAGATACGCAGTATTTT
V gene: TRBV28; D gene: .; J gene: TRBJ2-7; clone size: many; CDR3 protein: CASSLRGASWEQYF; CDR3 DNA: TGTGCCAGCAGTTTGAGGGGCGCCTCTTGGGAGCAGTACTTC
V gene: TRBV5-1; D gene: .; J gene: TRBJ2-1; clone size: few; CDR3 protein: CASSLPGLRVGEQFF; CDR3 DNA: TGCGCCAGCAGCTTGCCGGGACTTAGGGTCGGTGAGCAGTTCTTC
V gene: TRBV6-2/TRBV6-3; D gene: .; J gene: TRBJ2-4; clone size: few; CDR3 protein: CASSQNSNLAKNIQYF; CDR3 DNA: TGTGCCAGCAGTCAAAACAGCAACCTAGCCAAAAACATTCAGTACTTC
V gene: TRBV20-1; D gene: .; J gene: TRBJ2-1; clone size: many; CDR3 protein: CSAREYNEQFF; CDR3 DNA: TGCAGTGCTAGAGAGTACAATGAGCAGTTCTTC
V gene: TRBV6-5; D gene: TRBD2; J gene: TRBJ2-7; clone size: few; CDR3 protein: CASRMAGGIYEQYF; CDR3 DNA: TGTGCCAGCAGAATGGCGGGAGGGATCTACGAGCAGTACTTC
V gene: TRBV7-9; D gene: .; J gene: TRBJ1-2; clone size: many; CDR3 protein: CASSLYAGDGYTF; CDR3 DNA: TGTGCCAGCAGCTTATACGCAGGGGATGGCTACACCTTC
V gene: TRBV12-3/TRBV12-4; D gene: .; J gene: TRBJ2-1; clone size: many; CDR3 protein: CASSTHGPTGQFF; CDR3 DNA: TGTGCCAGCAGTACCCATGGACCAACGGGGCAGTTCTTC
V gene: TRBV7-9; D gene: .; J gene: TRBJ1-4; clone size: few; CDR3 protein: CASSLAQQNEKLFF; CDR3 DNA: TGTGCCAGCAGCTTAGCGCAACAGAATGAAAAACTGTTTTTT
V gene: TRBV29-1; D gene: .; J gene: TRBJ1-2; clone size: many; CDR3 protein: CSARRGQHYGYTF; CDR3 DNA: TGCAGCGCTAGACGAGGGCAGCACTATGGCTACACCTTC
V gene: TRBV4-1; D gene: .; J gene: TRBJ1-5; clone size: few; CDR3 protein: CASSQENLGNQPQHF; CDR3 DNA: TGCGCCAGCAGCCAAGAAAATTTGGGGAATCAGCCCCAGCATTTT
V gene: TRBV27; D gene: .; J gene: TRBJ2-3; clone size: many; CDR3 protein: CASSSLRRGTDTQYF; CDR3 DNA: TGTGCCAGCAGTTCACTACGAAGGGGCACAGATACGCAGTATTTT
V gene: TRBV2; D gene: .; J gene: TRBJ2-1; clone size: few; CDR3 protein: CASSVSRNEQFF; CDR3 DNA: TGTGCCAGCAGTGTGTCCAGAAATGAGCAGTTCTTC
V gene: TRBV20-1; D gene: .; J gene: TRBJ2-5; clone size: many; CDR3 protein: CGIMYRETQYF; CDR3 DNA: TGTGGGATCATGTACAGAGAGACCCAGTACTTC
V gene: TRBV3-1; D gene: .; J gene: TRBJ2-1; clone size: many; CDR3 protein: CASSQVSSYNEQFF; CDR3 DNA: TGTGCCAGCAGCCAGGTGAGCTCCTACAATGAGCAGTTCTTC
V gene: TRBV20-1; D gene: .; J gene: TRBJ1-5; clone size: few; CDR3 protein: CSARGQGGLGQPQHF; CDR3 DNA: TGCAGTGCCAGAGGGCAGGGAGGTCTGGGACAGCCCCAGCATTTT
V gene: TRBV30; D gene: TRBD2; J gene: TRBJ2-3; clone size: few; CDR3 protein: CAWSAWTSGPTDTQYF; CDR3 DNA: TGTGCCTGGAGCGCCTGGACTAGCGGGCCTACAGATACGCAGTATTTT
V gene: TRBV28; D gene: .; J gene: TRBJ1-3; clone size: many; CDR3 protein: CASSPPTAAGNTIYF; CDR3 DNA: TGTGCCAGCAGTCCCCCCACCGCAGCTGGAAACACCATATATTTT
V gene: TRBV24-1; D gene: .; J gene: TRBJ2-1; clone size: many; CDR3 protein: CATSDPTPGTPQFF; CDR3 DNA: TGTGCCACCAGTGACCCCACTCCCGGGACTCCTCAGTTCTTC
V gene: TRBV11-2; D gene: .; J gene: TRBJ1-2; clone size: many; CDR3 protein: CASSFRNNYGYTF; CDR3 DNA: TGTGCCAGCAGCTTCAGGAATAACTATGGCTACACCTTC
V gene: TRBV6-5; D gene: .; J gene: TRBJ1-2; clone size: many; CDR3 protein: CAAFPFPGDGYTF; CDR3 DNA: TGTGCCGCCTTCCCGTTTCCGGGGGATGGCTACACCTTC
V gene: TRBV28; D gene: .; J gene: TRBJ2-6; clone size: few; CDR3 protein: CASSASGGTALSGANVLTF; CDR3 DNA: TGTGCCAGCAGTGCCTCCGGGGGGACAGCTTTATCTGGGGCCAACGTCCTGACTTTC
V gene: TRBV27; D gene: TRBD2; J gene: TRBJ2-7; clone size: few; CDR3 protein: CASKETGLAGTHEQYF; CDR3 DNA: TGTGCCAGCAAGGAAACCGGACTAGCGGGAACCCACGAGCAGTACTTC
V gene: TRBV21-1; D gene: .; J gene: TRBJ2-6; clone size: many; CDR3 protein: CASGEGNRHSGANVLTF; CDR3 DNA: TGTGCCAGCGGAGAGGGGAATCGGCACTCTGGGGCCAACGTCCTGACTTTC
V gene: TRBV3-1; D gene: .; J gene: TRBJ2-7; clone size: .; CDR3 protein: CASSQDWSLTEQYF; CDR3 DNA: TGTGCCAGCAGCCAAGATTGGTCTCTCACCGAGCAGTACTTC
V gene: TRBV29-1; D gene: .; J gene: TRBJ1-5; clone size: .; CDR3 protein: CSVEIGGANQPQHF; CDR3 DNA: TGCAGCGTTGAAATTGGGGGAGCAAATCAGCCCCAGCATTTT
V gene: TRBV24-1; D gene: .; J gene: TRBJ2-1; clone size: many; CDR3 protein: CATSDLTEQFF; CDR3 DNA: TGTGCCACCAGTGATTTAACTGAGCAGTTCTTC
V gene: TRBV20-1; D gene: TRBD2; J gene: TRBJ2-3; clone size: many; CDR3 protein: CSALVASGGLPDTQYF; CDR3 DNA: TGCAGTGCCTTAGTTGCTAGCGGGGGCCTCCCAGATACGCAGTATTTT
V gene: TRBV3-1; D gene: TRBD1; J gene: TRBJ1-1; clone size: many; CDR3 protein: CASSQTGGPNTEAFF; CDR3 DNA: TGTGCCAGCAGCCAGACAGGGGGCCCGAACACTGAAGCTTTCTTT
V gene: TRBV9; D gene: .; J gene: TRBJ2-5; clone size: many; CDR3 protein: CASSVALQETQYF; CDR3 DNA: TGTGCCAGCAGCGTGGCTCTACAAGAGACCCAGTACTTC